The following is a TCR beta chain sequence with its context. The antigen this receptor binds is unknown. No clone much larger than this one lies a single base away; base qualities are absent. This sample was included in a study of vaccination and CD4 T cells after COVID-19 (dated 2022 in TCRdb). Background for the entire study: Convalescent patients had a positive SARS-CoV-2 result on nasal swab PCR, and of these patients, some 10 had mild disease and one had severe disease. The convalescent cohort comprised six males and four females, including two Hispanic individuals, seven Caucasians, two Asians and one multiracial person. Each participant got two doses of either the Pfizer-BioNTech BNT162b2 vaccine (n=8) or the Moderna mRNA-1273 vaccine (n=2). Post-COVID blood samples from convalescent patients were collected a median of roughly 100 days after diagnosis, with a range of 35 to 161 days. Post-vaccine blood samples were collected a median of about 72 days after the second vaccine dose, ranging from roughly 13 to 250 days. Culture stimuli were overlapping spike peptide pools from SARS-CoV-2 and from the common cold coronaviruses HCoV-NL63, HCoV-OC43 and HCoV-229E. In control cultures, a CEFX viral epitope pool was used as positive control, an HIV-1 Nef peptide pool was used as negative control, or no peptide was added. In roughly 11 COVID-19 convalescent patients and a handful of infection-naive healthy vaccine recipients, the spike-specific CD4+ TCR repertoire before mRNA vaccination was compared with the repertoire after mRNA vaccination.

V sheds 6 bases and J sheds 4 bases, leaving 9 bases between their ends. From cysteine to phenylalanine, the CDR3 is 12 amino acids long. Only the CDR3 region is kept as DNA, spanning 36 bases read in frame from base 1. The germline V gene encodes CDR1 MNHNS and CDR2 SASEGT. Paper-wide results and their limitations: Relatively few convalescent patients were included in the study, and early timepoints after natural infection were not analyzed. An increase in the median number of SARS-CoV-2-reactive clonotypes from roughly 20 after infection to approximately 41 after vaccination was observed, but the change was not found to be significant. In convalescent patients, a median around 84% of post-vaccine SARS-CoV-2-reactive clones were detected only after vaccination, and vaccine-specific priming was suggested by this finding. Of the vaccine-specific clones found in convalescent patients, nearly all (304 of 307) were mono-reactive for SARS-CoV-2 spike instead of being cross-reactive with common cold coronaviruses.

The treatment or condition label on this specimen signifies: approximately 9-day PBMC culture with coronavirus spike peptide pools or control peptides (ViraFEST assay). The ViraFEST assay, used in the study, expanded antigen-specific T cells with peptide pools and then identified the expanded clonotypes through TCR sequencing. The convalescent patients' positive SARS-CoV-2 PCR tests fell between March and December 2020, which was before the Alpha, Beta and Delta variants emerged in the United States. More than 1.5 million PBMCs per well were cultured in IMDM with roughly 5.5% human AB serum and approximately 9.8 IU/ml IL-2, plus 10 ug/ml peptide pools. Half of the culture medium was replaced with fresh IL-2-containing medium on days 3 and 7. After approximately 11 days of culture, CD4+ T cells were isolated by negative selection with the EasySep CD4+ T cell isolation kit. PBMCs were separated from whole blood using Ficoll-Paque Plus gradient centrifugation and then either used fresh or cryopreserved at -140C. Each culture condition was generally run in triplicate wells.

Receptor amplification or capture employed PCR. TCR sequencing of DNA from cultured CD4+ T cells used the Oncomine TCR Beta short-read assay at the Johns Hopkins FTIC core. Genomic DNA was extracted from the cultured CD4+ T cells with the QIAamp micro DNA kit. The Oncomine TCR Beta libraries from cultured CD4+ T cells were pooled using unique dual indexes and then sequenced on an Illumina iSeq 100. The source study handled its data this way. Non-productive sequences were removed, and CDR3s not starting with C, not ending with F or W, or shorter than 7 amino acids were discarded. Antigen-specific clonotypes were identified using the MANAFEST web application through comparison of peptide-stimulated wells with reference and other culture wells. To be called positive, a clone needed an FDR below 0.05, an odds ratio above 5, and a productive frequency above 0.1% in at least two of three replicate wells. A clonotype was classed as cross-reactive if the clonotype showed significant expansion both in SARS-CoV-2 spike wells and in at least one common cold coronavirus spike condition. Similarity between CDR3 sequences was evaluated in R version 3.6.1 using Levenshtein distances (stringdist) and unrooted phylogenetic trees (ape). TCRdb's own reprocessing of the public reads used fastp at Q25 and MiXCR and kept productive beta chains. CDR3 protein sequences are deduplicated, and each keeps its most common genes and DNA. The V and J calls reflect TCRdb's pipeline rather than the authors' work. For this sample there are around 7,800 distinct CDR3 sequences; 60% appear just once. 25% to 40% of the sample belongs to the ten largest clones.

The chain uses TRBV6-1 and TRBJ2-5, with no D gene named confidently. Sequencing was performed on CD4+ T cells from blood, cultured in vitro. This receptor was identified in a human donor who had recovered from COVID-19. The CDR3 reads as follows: CASRTIGETQYF. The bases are TGTGCCAGCAGGACCATAGGAGAGACCCAGTACTTC.